Listed here are 24 T cell receptor beta chains from one sample, sequenced in a study of spatial heterogeneity in lung cancer. Indicated time point: sample taken at primary tumor resection. MiXCR was run by TCRdb on the 5' RACE reads, yielding one entry per CDR3 protein. The table has approximately 15,000 distinct CDR3 sequences, around 3.3% seen once; the top ten hold around a tenth. This specimen consisted of normal lung tissue next to the tumor, obtained at surgery. The receptors originated from a male donor with early-stage non-small cell lung cancer.

Comment on this clonotype: One end of the junction is discordant with germline, which a read error may explain. The library was designed around alpha chains, so this beta chain is a stray read whose abundance carries little weight. The gene calls are TRBV18 and TRBJ1-3; TRBD1 aligns across 7 bases. CDR1 is KGHSH and CDR2 is LQKENI in the germline V gene. This CDR3 has 14 residues. The CDR3: CASSPGQIGNTKYF. As DNA, the CDR3 is TGTGCTAGCTCACCGGGACAGATTGGAAACACCAAATATTTT.

This clonotype was detected many times. Because this beta chain is a stray read in a library intended to capture alpha chains, its abundance should not be given much weight. The V gene is TRBV6-1, the J gene TRBJ1-2, with 7 bases fitting TRBD1. Losses at the gene ends were 7 bases for V and 6 bases for J; bases not matched to a gene: 5. The CDR3 loop spans 12 amino acids. Germline CDR1 and CDR2: MNHNS and SASEGT. CDR3 sequence: CASTGQVDGYTF. CDR3 nucleotide sequence: TGTGCCAGCACCGGACAGGTCGATGGCTACACCTTC.

By its share, this clonotype is medium-sized (0.01 to 0.1%). The library was designed around alpha chains, so this beta chain is a stray read whose abundance carries little weight. The V call is TRBV9, the J call TRBJ2-3; a weak D match, TRBD2 (6 bases). The germline V and J ends were trimmed by 4 bases and 2 bases, with 11 bases remaining between them. Germline CDR1 and CDR2: SGDLS and YYNGEE. The length of the CDR3 is 14 residues. The CDR3 loop is CASSNWDFTDTQYF. The DNA for the CDR3 is TGTGCCAGCAGCAACTGGGACTTCACAGATACGCAGTATTTT.

Note on this clonotype: In a library made to pick up alpha chains, this beta chain is a stray read with a size that means little. The chain joins TRBV19 to TRBJ2-1, with D unresolved. The germline gives CDR1 LNHDA, CDR2 SQIVND (reference sequence). The CDR3 is 17 amino acids. The germline V and J ends were trimmed by 3 bases and 2 bases, with 17 bases remaining between them. CDR3 coding DNA: TGTGCCAGTAGTATTCCACCCGGTGGCTTACCCTACAATGAGCAGTTCTTC. Its translation is CASSIPPGGLPYNEQFF. The full variable domain, with the rest looked up from reference TRBV19 and TRBJ2-1, is DGGITQSPKYLFRKEGQNVTLSCEQNLNHDAMYWYRQDPGQGLRLIYYSQIVNDFQKGDIAEGYSVSREKKESFPLTVTSAQKNPTAFYLCASSIPPGGLPYNEQFFGPGTRLTVL.

This clonotype was counted many times. Within a library made for alpha chains, this beta chain is off target, and its count is uninformative. This rearrangement joins TRBV10-3 to TRBJ2-3, with 8 positions matching TRBD2. CDR1 and CDR2 (germline): ENHRY, SYGVKD. The CDR3 length is 15 residues. J gave up 5 bases and V 6 bases, and 10 bases lay outside the gene matches. The CDR3 region has the DNA TGTGCCATCAGCCTTAGCGGGATAGGGGGAGATACGCAGTATTTT. Translated: CAISLSGIGGDTQYF.

This clonotype was found many times. The library was designed around alpha chains, so this beta chain is a stray read whose abundance carries little weight. V gene TRBV7-6 combines with J gene TRBJ2-1; a possible D gene is TRBD2 (5 bases). CDR1 and CDR2 (germline): SGHVS, FNYEAQ. Deletions cut 4 bases from V and 5 bases from J, with 12 bases between. The CDR3 runs to 14 residues. CDR3 amino acids: CASSSRTGDNEQFF. In DNA, the CDR3 is TGTGCCAGCAGCTCCAGGACTGGTGACAATGAGCAGTTCTTC.

This clonotype was observed many times. In a library made to pick up alpha chains, this beta chain is a stray read with a size that means little. This rearrangement joins TRBV6-6 to TRBJ1-3, with D maybe TRBD1 (6 bases). V lost 5 bases and J 0 bases, leaving 11 bases between the germline ends. Germline CDR1 reads MNHNY; CDR2 reads SVGAGI (reference sequence). The CDR3 has 15 residues. CDR3 DNA sequence: TGTGCCAGCAGTAGAGGGGGAAACTCTGGAAACACCATATATTTT. This translates into CASSRGGNSGNTIYF.

This clonotype was seen repeatedly, ten times or more. Since it is a stray read in a library aimed at alpha chains, this beta chain has a size that is not meaningful. The rearrangement joins TRBV29-1 to TRBJ2-3, with D perhaps matching TRBD1 or TRBD2 (5 bases each). CDR1 SQVTM and CDR2 ANQGSEA come from the germline V gene. This CDR3 contains 14 residues. Trimming cost V 4 bases and J 2 bases, with 13 bases left between them. The CDR3 DNA reads as TGCAGCGTTGGGGACCAGGGAGACACAGATACGCAGTATTTT. Its translation: CSVGDQGDTDTQYF.

This clonotype was detected many times. Little can be read into the size of this beta chain, an off-target read in a library designed for alpha chains. The chain joins TRBV12-3 or TRBV12-4 to TRBJ1-1; weak D call: TRBD1 (6 bases). The CDR3 loop spans 13 amino acids. Trimming took off 5 bases at V and 7 bases at J, with 14 bases between the two ends. Here the CDR3 DNA reads TGTGCCAGCAGTCTCGGGACACCCAATGAAGCTTTCTTT. Amino acids: CASSLGTPNEAFF.

This clonotype has ten or more counts. This beta chain represents an off-target read in a library built for alpha chains; its size is of limited meaning. This chain joins TRBV29-1 and TRBJ1-1; maybe TRBD1 (5 bases). The V end was cut by 7 bases, the J end by 1 base, with 10 bases between. This CDR3 spans 12 amino acids. Germline V gives CDR1 SQVTM, CDR2 ANQGSEA. CDR3 DNA sequence: TGCAGCGGCGGGGGAACGAACACTGAAGCTTTCTTT. Its translation is CSGGGTNTEAFF.

Many counts were recorded for this clonotype. This beta chain turned up in a library designed for alpha chains; as an off-target read, its abundance says little. This chain links TRBV30 with TRBJ1-1; D uncertain. Germline values: CDR1 GTSNPN, CDR2 SVGIG (reference sequence). V was pared by 8 bases and J by 4 bases, with 20 bases between. This CDR3 is built from 14 residues. The CDR3 sequence: CAGSVSNGGTEAFF. The CDR3 nucleotides read TGTGCCGGGTCAGTGTCCAATGGAGGCACTGAAGCTTTCTTT. The whole variable domain, filled in from reference TRBV30 and TRBJ1-1, reads SQTIHQWPATLVQPVGSPLSLECTVEGTSNPNLYWYRQAAGRGLQLLFYSVGIGQISSEVPQNLSASRPQDRQFILSSKKLLLSDSGFYLCAGSVSNGGTEAFFGQGTRLTVV.

This clonotype was seen many times. This beta chain is an unintended read in a library built for alpha chains; its size means little. The V and J genes are TRBV5-1 and TRBJ2-3; TRBD1 agrees at 7 bases. This CDR3 region has 15 residues. Germline trimming cut 5 bases from V and 2 bases from J; bases unmatched to any gene: 8. Germline assignment: CDR1 SGHRS and CDR2 YFSETQ. CDR3 loop: CASRKTGSNTDTQYF. The CDR3 nucleotides are TGCGCCAGCAGGAAGACAGGGAGTAACACAGATACGCAGTATTTT.

This clonotype was recorded many times. This beta chain turned up in a library designed for alpha chains; as an off-target read, its abundance says little. This chain joins TRBV12-3 or TRBV12-4 and TRBJ2-7, with TRBD2 identical over 11 bases. Losses at the gene ends were 10 bases for V and 4 bases for J; bases not matched to a gene: 9. This CDR3 has 14 amino acids. DNA for the CDR3: TGTGCCACCGGCGGGACTAGCGGCGGTTACGAGCAGTACTTC. Protein: CATGGTSGGYEQYF.

This clonotype was recorded at least ten times. This beta chain slipped into a library made for alpha chains as a stray read, so its size is not meaningful. The genes are TRBV11-1 and TRBJ2-1; TRBD2 agrees at 9 bases. CDR3 length: 16 amino acids. V lost 1 base to trimming and J lost 4 bases; unmatched junction nucleotides: 5. Germline V gene lookup returns CDR1 SGHAT and CDR2 FQDESV (reference sequence). CDR3 sequence (DNA): TGTGCCAGCAGCTTAGAAGCGGGAGGAGTTTACAATGAGCAGTTCTTC. Translating it yields CASSLEAGGVYNEQFF.

This clonotype was seen at least ten times. Being off target in a library aimed at alpha chains, this beta chain has a size of little meaning. This sequence joins TRBV12-3 or TRBV12-4 and TRBJ2-5; 8 bases are a match to TRBD1. The V and J ends lost 3 bases and 4 bases, in that order; junction bases with no gene match: 7. This CDR3 has 15 amino acids. CDR3 bases: TGTGCCAGCAGTTTTGGTACAGGGGGAGGAGAGACCCAGTACTTC. Protein: CASSFGTGGGETQYF.

This clonotype was observed at least ten times. Within a library made for alpha chains, this beta chain is off target, and its count is uninformative. The gene calls are TRBV27 and TRBJ2-1; D gene uncertain. Trimming removed 0 bases at V and 7 bases at J, with 10 bases between. The CDR3 is made up of 14 amino acids. Germline-derived CDR1 and CDR2 are MNHEY and SMNVEV (reference sequence). In DNA, the CDR3 is TGTGCCAGCAGTTTATCGGGGTTCATGAATGAGCAGTTCTTC. Residues: CASSLSGFMNEQFF.

This clonotype was observed many times. In a library made to pick up alpha chains, this beta chain is a stray read with a size that means little. This chain connects TRBV6-2 or TRBV6-3 to TRBJ1-1; D gene uncertain. From germline, CDR1 is MNHEY and CDR2 SVGEGT. Deletions cut 2 bases from V and 3 bases from J, with 4 bases between. The CDR3 length is 12 residues. CDR3 amino acids: CASSYADTEAFF. CDR3 DNA: TGTGCCAGCAGTTACGCAGACACTGAAGCTTTCTTT.

This clonotype was counted many times. This beta chain represents an off-target read in a library built for alpha chains; its size is of limited meaning. This sequence joins TRBV6-5 and TRBJ1-1; TRBD1 aligns across 7 bases. Germline trimming cut 0 bases from V and 5 bases from J; bases unmatched to any gene: 9. The CDR3 loop spans 16 amino acids. Germline CDR1 reads MNHEY; CDR2 reads SVGAGI. CDR3 amino acids: CASSYSSTGEKTEAFF. The CDR3 nucleotides read TGTGCCAGCAGTTACTCGAGTACAGGGGAAAAGACTGAAGCTTTCTTT.

This clonotype was found many times. A library prepared for alpha chains yielded this beta chain as an off-target read; its size is of little meaning. V usage is TRBV7-9 and J usage is TRBJ1-2, with a tentative D call TRBD1 (5 bases). V shed 5 bases and J shed 8 bases, with 27 bases lying between them. The CDR3 consists of 17 residues. The germline V gene encodes CDR1 SEHNR and CDR2 FQNEAQ (reference sequence). The CDR3 DNA reads TGTGCCAGCAGCCCCTCGGTCGCAGGGTTAGACGATCGGGGCTACACCTTC. Protein: CASSPSVAGLDDRGYTF.

This clonotype showed up many times. This beta chain is a stray read from a library made for alpha chains; its abundance is not meaningful. The chain has TRBV7-3 and TRBJ2-5; 9 nucleotides agree with TRBD1. Germline CDR1 and CDR2: SGHTA and FQGTGA. V lost 5 bases to trimming and J lost 7 bases; unmatched junction nucleotides: 5. CDR3 length: 13 residues. The CDR3 spells CASSATGGGTQYF. The CDR3 bases are TGTGCCAGCAGCGCGACAGGGGGAGGGACCCAGTACTTC.

Ten or more counts support this clonotype. This beta chain appears as a stray read in a library generated for alpha chains; its size is not informative. The V call is TRBV7-2, the J call TRBJ2-1; 7 nucleotides match TRBD2. The length of the CDR3 is 16 residues. J lost 7 bases, V lost 1 base, and 10 bases had no gene match. Per the germline V gene, CDR1 is SGHTA and CDR2 is FQGNSA. The CDR3 reads CASSLVPWGGHNEQFF. Here the CDR3 DNA reads TGTGCCAGCAGCTTAGTCCCCTGGGGGGGTCATAATGAGCAGTTCTTC. Combining the CDR3 with reference TRBV7-2 and TRBJ2-1 gives the whole variable domain GAGVSQSPSNKVTEKGKDVELRCDPISGHTALYWYRQSLGQGLEFLIYFQGNSAPDKSGLPSDRFSAERTGGSVSTLTIQRTQQEDSAVYLCASSLVPWGGHNEQFFGPGTRLTVL.

This clonotype was recorded at least ten times. The library was built for alpha chains, so this beta chain is an off-target read and its size means little. This rearrangement joins TRBV18 to TRBJ1-3; D is perhaps TRBD1 (6 bases). The CDR3 contains 15 residues. V was pared by 6 bases and J by 2 bases, with 14 bases between. From germline, CDR1 is KGHSH and CDR2 LQKENI. CDR3 nucleotide sequence: TGTGCCAGCTCGGGGGACAACCCGACTGGAAACACCATATATTTT. The encoded protein is CASSGDNPTGNTIYF.

This clonotype was counted at least ten times. This beta chain is an off-target read within a library intended for alpha chains, so its frequency means little. This chain connects TRBV5-1 to TRBJ2-3, with 14 nucleotides matching TRBD2. Germline V gene lookup returns CDR1 SGHRS and CDR2 YFSETQ. V lost 4 bases and J lost 4; bases outside the gene matches: 8. The CDR3 covers 17 residues. CDR3 DNA sequence: TGCGCCAGCAGCCACGGGACTAGCGGGAGATCCCCAGATACGCAGTATTTT. Amino acid sequence: CASSHGTSGRSPDTQYF.

This clonotype was detected many times. With the library built for alpha chains, this beta chain is off target and its frequency is not meaningful. This chain links TRBV20-1 with TRBJ1-4, with D perhaps TRBD1 (5 bases). Germline V gene sequence: CDR1 DFQATT, CDR2 SNEGSKA (reference sequence). The CDR3 runs 15 residues. V was trimmed by 3 bases and J by 0 bases, leaving 11 bases between them. The CDR3 region has the DNA TGCAGTGCTAGTGGGGGATCTGCAACTAATGAAAAACTGTTTTTT. It yields the protein CSASGGSATNEKLFF.